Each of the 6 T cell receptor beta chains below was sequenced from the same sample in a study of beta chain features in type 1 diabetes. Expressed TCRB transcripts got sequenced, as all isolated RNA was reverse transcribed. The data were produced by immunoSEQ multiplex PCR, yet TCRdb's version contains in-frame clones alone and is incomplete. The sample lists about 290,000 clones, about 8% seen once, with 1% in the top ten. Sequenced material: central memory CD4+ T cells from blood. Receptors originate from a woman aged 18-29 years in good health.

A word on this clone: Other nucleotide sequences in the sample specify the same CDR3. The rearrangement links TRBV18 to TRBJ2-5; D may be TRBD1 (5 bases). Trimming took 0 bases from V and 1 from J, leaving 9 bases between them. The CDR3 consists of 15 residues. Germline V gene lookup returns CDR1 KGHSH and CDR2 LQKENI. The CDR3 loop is CASSPPHTGQETQYF. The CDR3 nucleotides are TGTGCCAGCTCACCACCTCATACAGGCCAAGAGACCCAGTACTTC. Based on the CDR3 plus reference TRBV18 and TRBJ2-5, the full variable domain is NAGVMQNPRHLVRRRGQEARLRCSPMKGHSHVYWYRQLPEEGLKFMVYLQKENIIDESGMPKERFSAEFPKEGPSILRIQQVVRGDSAAYFCASSPPHTGQETQYFGPGTRLLVL.

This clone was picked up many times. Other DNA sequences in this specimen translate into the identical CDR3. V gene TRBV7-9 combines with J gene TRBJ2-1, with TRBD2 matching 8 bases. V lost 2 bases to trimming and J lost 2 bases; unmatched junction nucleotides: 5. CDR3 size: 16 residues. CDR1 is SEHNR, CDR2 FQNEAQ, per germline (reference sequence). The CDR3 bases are TGTGCCAGCAGCTTATCCCTAGCGGGTACCTACAATGAGCAGTTCTTC. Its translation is CASSLSLAGTYNEQFF.

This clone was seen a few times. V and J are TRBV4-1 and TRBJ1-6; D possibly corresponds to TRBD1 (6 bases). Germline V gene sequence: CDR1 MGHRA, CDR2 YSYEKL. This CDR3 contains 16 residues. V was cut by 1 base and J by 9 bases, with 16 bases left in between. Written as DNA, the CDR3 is TGCGCCAGCAGCCAAGGTTCAGGGGATTGGGGTTCACCCCTCCACTTT. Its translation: CASSQGSGDWGSPLHF.

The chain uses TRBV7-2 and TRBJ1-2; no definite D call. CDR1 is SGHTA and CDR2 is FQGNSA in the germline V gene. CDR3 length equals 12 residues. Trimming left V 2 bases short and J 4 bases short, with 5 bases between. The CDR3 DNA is TGTGCCAGCAGCTTATTTTCCTATGGCTACACCTTC. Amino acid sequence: CASSLFSYGYTF. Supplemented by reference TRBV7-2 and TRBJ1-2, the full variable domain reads GAGVSQSPSNKVTEKGKDVELRCDPISGHTALYWYRQSLGQGLEFLIYFQGNSAPDKSGLPSDRFSAERTGGSVSTLTIQRTQQEDSAVYLCASSLFSYGYTFGSGTRLTVV.

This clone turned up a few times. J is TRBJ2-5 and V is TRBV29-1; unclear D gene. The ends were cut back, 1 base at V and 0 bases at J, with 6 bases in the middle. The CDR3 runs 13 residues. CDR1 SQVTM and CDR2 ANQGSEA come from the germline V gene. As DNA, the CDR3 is TGCAGCGTTGAAGGGCAGAACCAAGAGACCCAGTACTTC. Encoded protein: CSVEGQNQETQYF.

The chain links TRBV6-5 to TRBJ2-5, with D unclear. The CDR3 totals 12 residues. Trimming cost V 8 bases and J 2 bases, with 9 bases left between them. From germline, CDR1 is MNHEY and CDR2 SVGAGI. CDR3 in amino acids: CASASTQETQYF. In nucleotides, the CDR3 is TGTGCCAGCGCAAGCACTCAAGAGACCCAGTACTTC.